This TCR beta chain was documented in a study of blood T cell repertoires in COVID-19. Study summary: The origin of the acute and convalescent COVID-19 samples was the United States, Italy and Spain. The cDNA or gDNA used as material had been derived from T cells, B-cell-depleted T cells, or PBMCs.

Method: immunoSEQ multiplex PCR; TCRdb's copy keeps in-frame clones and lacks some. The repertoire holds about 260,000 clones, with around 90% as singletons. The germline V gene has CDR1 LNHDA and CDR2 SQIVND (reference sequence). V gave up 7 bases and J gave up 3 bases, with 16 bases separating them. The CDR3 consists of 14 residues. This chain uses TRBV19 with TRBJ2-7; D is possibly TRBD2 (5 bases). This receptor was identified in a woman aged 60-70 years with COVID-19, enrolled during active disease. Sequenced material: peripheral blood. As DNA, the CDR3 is TGTGCCAGTAAGTTTGGCGAGGGCAACTACGAGCAGTACTTC. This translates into CASKFGEGNYEQYF.